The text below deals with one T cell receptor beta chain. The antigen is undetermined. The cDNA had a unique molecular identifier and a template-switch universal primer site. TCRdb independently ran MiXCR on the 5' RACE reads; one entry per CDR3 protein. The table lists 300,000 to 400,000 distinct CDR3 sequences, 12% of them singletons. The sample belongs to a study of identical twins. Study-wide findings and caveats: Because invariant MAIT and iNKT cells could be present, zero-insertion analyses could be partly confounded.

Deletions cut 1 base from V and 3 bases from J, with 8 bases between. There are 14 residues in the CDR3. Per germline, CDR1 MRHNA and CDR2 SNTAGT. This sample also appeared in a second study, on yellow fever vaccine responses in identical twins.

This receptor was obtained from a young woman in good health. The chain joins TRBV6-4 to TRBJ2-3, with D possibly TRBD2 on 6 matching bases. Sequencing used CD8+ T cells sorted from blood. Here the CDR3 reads CASSDYGGTDTQYF. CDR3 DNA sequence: TGTGCCAGCAGTGACTACGGGGGTACAGATACGCAGTATTTT.